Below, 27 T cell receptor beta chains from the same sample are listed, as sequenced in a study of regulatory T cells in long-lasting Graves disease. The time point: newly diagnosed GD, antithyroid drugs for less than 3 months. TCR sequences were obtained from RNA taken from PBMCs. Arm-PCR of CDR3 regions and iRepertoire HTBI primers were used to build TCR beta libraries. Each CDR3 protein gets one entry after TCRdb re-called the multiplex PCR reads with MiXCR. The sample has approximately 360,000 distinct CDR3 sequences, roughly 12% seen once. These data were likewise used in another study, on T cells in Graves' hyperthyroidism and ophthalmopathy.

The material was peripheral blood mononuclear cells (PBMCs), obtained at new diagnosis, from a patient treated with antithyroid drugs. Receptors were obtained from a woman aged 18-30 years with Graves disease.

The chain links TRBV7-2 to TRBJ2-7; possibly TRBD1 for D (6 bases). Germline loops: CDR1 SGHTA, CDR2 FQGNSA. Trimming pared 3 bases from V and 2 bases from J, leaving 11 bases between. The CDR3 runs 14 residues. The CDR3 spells CASSFAGVPYEQYF. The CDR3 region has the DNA TGTGCCAGCAGCTTTGCAGGGGTTCCCTACGAGCAGTACTTC.

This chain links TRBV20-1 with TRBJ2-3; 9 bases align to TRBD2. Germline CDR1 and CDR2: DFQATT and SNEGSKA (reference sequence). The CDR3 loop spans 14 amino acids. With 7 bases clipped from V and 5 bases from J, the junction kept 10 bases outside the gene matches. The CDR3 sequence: CSVQRAGGGDTQYF. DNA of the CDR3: TGCAGTGTCCAGCGGGCGGGGGGGGGAGATACGCAGTATTTT.

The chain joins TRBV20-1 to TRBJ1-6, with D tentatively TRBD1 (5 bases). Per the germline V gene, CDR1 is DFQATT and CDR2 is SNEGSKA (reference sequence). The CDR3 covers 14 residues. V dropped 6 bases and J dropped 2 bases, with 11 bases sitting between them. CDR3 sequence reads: CSASQGTYNSPLHF. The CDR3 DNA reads TGCAGTGCCAGTCAGGGAACCTATAATTCACCCCTCCACTTT.

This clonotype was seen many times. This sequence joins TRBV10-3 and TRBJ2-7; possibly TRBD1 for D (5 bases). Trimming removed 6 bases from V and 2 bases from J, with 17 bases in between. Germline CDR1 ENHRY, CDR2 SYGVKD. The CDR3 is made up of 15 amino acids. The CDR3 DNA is TGTGCCATCAGCGACGGCAGGGATGCGACCTACGAGCAGTACGTC. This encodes CAISDGRDATYEQYV.

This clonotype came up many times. CDR3 sequence: CASSLGYTEAFF. As DNA, the CDR3 is TGTGCCAGCAGCTTAGGGTACACTGAAGCTTTCTTT. V is TRBV7-9 and J is TRBJ1-1; D ambiguous. CDR3 length equals 12 residues. Germline V gives CDR1 SEHNR, CDR2 FQNEAQ (reference sequence). Between the trimmed V and J ends, which lost 1 base and 3 bases, there was a span of 3 bases.

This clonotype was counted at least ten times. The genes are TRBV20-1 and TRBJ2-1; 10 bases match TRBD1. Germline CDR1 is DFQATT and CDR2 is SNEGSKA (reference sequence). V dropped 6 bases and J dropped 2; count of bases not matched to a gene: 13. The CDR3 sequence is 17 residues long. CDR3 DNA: TGCAGTGCCCGGGACAGGGGTGGCCTGGCCACCTACAATGAGCAGTTCTTC. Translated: CSARDRGGLATYNEQFF.

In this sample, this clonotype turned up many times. CDR3 protein: CAIRGSGSREEQFF. DNA for the CDR3: TGTGCCATCAGAGGTAGCGGGAGTCGGGAGGAGCAGTTCTTC. The J gene is TRBJ2-1, the V gene TRBV10-3, with 9 bases aligning to TRBD2. The J segment lost 10 bases and the V segment lost 6 bases, leaving 10 bases of the junction unmatched. CDR3 length: 14 residues. From germline, CDR1 is ENHRY and CDR2 SYGVKD.

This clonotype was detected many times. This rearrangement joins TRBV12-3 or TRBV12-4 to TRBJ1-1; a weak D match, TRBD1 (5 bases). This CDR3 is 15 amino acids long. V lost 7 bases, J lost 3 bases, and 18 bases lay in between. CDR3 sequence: CASTTRGGLDTEAFF. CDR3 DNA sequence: TGTGCCAGCACCACTCGGGGGGGGTTAGACACTGAAGCTTTCTTT.

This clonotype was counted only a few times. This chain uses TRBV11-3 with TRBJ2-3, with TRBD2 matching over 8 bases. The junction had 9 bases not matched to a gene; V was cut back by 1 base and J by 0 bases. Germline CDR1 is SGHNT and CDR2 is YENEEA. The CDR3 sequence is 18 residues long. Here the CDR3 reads CASSLGPGGGSSTDTQYF. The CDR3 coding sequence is TGTGCCAGCAGCTTAGGCCCCGGGGGGGGCTCTAGCACAGATACGCAGTATTTT. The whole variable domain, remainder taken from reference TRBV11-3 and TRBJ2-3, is EAGVVQSPRYKIIEKKQPVAFWCNPISGHNTLYWYLQNLGQGPELLIRYENEEAVDDSQLPKDRFSAERLKGVDSTLKIQPAELGDSAVYLCASSLGPGGGSSTDTQYFGPGTRLTVL.

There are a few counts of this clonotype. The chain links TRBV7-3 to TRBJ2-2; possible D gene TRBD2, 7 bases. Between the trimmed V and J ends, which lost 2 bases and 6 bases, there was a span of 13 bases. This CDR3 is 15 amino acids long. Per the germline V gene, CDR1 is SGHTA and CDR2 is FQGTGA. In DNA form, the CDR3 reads TGTGCCAGCAGCTTAGTCGGGGGGCAGGCCGGGGAGCTGTTTTTT. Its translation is CASSLVGGQAGELFF.

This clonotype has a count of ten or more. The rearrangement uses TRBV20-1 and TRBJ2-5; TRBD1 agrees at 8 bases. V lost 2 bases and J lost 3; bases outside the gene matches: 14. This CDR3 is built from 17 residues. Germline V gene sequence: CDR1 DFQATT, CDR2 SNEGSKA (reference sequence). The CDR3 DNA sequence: TGCAGTGCTAGAATCGACAGGGGCGGACGAACTAAAGAGACCCAGTACTTC. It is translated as CSARIDRGGRTKETQYF.

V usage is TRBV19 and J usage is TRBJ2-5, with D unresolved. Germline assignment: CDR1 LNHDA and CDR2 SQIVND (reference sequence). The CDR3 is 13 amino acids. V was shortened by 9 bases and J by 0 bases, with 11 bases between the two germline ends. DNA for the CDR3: TGTGCCAGCGCGAATTCGTACCAAGAGACCCAGTACTTC. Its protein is CASANSYQETQYF.

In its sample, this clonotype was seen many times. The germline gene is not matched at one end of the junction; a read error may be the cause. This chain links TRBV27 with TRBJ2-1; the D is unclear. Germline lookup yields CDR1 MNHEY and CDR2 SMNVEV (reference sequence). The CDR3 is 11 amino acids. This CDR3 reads CATSLDYEQFF. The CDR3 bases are TGTGCCACCAGTTTAGACTATGAGCAGTTCTTC.

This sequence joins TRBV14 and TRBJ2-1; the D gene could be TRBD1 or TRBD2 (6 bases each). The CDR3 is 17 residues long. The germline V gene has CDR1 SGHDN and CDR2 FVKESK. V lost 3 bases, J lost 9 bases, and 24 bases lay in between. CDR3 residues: CASSHGLGGGPFGEQFF. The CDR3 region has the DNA TGTGCCAGCAGCCACGGCCTCGGTGGGGGGCCTTTTGGTGAGCAGTTCTTC.

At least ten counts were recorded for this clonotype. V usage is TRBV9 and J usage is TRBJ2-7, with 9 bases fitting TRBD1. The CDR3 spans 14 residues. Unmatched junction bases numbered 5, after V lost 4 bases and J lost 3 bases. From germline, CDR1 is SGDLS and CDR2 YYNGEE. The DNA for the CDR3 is TGTGCCAGCAGCATTGGGACAGGGATCTACGAGCAGTACTTC. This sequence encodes CASSIGTGIYEQYF.

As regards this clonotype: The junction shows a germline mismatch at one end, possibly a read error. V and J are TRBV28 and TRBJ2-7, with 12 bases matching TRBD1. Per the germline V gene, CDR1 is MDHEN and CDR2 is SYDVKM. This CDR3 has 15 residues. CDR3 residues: CASSFGTGGGYERYF. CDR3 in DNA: TGTGCCAGCAGTTTTGGGACAGGGGGCGGCTACGAGCGGTACTTC.

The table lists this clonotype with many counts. CDR3 in amino acids: CSARQGASGNTIYF. The DNA of the CDR3 is TGCAGTGCTAGACAGGGGGCTAGTGGAAACACCATATATTTT. The J gene is TRBJ1-3, the V gene TRBV20-1; TRBD1 aligns across 8 bases. Unmatched junction bases numbered 3, after V lost 2 bases and J lost 3 bases. The CDR3 sequence is 14 residues long. Germline CDR1 is DFQATT and CDR2 is SNEGSKA (reference sequence).

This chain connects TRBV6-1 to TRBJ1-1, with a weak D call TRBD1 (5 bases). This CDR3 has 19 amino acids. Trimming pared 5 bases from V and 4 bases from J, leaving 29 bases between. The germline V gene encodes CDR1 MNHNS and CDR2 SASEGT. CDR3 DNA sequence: TGTGCCAGCAGTCCTAACAGGTTCCGCACATCGAGGGGCACCACTGAAGCTTTCTTT. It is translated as CASSPNRFRTSRGTTEAFF.

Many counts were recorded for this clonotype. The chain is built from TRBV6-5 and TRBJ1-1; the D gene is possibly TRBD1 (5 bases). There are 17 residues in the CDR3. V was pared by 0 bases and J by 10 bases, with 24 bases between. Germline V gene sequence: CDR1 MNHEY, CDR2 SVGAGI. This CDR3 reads CASSYSGWEAGSVGAFF. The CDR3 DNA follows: TGTGCCAGCAGTTACTCCGGGTGGGAGGCAGGGAGTGTAGGAGCTTTCTTT.

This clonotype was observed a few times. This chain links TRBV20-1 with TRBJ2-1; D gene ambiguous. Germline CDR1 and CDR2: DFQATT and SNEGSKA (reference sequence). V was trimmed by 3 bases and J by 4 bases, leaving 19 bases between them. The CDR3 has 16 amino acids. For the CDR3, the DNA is TGCAGTGCTAGTCCTAGTAGATTTTCATATTACAATGAGCAGTTCTTC. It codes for CSASPSRFSYYNEQFF.

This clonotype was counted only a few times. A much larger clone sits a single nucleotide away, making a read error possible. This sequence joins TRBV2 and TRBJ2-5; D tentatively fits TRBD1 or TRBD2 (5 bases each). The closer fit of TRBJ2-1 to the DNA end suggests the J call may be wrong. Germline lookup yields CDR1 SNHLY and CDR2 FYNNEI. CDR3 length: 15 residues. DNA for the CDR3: TGTGCCAGCAGTGGAGGGGAGTCATTCGCCAATGAGCAGTTCTTC. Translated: CASSGGESFANEQFF.

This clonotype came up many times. The CDR3 is CASSLVGGNNEQFF. In DNA form, the CDR3 reads TGTGCCAGCAGTTTGGTGGGAGGGAACAATGAGCAGTTCTTC. The chain links TRBV12-3 or TRBV12-4 to TRBJ2-1, with TRBD2 matching over 7 bases. This CDR3 spans 14 amino acids. The trim removed 3 bases at V and 5 bases at J, leaving 4 bases unmatched.

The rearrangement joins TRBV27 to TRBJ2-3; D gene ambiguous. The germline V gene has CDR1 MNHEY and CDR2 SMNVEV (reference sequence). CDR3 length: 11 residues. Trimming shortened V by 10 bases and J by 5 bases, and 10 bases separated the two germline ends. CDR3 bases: TGTGCCACCACGATACTAGATACGCAGTATTTT. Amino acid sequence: CATTILDTQYF.

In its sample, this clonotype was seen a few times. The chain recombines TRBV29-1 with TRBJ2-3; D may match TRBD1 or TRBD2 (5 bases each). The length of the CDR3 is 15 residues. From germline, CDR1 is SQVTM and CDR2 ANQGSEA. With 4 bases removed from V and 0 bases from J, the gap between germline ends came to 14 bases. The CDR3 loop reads CSVAWDGKSTDTQYF. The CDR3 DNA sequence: TGCAGCGTTGCCTGGGACGGAAAAAGCACAGATACGCAGTATTTT.

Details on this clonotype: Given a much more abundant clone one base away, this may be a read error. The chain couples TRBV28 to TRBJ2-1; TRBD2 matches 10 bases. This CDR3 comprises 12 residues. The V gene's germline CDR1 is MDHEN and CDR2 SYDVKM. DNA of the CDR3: TGTGCCGGCAGTTTCGCCGGACTAGCGGAGTTCTTC. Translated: CAGSFAGLAEFF. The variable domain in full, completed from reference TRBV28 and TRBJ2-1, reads DVKVTQSSRYLVKRTGEKVFLECVQDMDHENMFWYRQDPGLGLRLIYFSYDVKMKEKGDIPEGYSVSREKKERFSLILESASTNQTSMYLCAGSFAGLAEFFGPGTRLTVL.

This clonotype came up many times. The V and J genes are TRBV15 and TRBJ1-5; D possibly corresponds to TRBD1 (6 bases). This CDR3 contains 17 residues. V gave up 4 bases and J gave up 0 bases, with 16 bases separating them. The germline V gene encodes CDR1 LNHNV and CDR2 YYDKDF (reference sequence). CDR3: CATSTLRQGTSNQPQHF. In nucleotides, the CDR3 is TGTGCCACCAGCACATTGAGGCAGGGGACTAGCAATCAGCCCCAGCATTTT. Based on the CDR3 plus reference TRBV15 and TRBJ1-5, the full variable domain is DAMVIQNPRYQVTQFGKPVTLSCSQTLNHNVMYWYQQKSSQAPKLLFHYYDKDFNNEADTPDNFQSRRPNTSFCFLDIRSPGLGDTAMYLCATSTLRQGTSNQPQHFGDGTRLSIL.

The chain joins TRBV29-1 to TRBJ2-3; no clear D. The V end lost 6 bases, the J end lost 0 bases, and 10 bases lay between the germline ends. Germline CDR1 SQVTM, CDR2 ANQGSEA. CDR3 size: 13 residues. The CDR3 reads CSVSLWSTDTQYF. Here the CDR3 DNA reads TGCAGCGTCAGCCTATGGAGCACAGATACGCAGTATTTT.